Below are 30 T cell receptor beta chains sequenced from a single sample in a study of CD8 T cells in ankylosing spondylitis. TCRdb used MiXCR to reprocess the 5' RACE reads, holding one entry per CDR3 protein. The sample holds 100,000 to 150,000 distinct CDR3 sequences; about an eighth are singletons and the top ten take about 4%. Sequenced: blood, either unsorted or a sorted T cell fraction (not recorded which). These receptors all stem from a female donor with ankylosing spondylitis or in good health (not recorded which).

This clonotype was seen many times. The CDR3 sequence: CASSPLGGYEQYF. The CDR3 nucleotides are TGCGCCAGCAGCCCGCTAGGAGGCTACGAGCAGTACTTC. The chain is built from TRBV4-1 and TRBJ2-7, with D possibly TRBD2 on 5 matching bases. This CDR3 has 13 amino acids. The germline V and J ends were trimmed by 4 bases and 3 bases, with 10 bases remaining between them. In germline, CDR1 is MGHRA, CDR2 YSYEKL.

In this sample, this clonotype turned up many times. The chain employs TRBV5-1 and TRBJ1-1; 7 nucleotides match TRBD1. CDR3 length: 16 amino acids. The V gene's germline CDR1 is SGHRS and CDR2 YFSETQ. V gave up 3 bases and J gave up 7 bases; unmatched junction bases: 15. CDR3 nucleotides: TGCGCCAGCAGCTCCGGAGGGAGGGGGCGGGTCAGTGAAGCTTTCTTT. This codes for CASSSGGRGRVSEAFF.

This clonotype has at least ten counts. The chain couples TRBV5-1 to TRBJ1-5, with 8 bases matching TRBD1. This CDR3 has 15 residues. J gave up 5 bases and V 5 bases, and 9 bases lay outside the gene matches. Germline CDR1 SGHRS, CDR2 YFSETQ. The DNA for the CDR3 is TGCGCCAGCAGACCACCAGGGGGCTGGGATCAGCCCCAGCATTTT. As protein: CASRPPGGWDQPQHF.

This clonotype was counted many times. This chain uses TRBV28 with TRBJ2-7, with D possibly TRBD2 on 6 matching bases. The CDR3 is 10 residues long. In germline, CDR1 is MDHEN, CDR2 SYDVKM. Trimming stripped 9 bases from V and 3 bases from J, with 6 bases between. The CDR3 sequence: CASSGYEQYF. CDR3 DNA sequence: TGTGCCAGTAGCGGCTACGAGCAGTACTTC.

This clonotype has just a few counts. The gene calls are TRBV11-2 and TRBJ2-1; TRBD2 agrees at 8 bases. This CDR3 comprises 16 residues. Per germline, CDR1 SGHAT and CDR2 FQNNGV. Losses at the gene ends were 5 bases for V and 4 bases for J; bases not matched to a gene: 10. The CDR3 loop reads CASSPPASGRYNEQFF. DNA for the CDR3: TGTGCCAGCAGCCCTCCGGCTAGCGGGCGGTACAATGAGCAGTTCTTC.

This clonotype has more than one count but fewer than ten. The chain combines TRBV5-1 with TRBJ2-7, with D perhaps TRBD1 (6 bases). The CDR3 runs to 15 residues. V shed 5 bases and J shed 3 bases, with 18 bases lying between them. CDR1 SGHRS and CDR2 YFSETQ come from the germline V gene. CDR3 loop: CASSFDRNPIYEQYF. The CDR3 bases are TGCGCCAGCAGTTTTGACAGGAACCCTATCTACGAGCAGTACTTC.

The chain recombines TRBV29-1 with TRBJ1-3; unclear D gene. Trimming pared 4 bases from V and 0 bases from J, leaving 4 bases between. CDR1 is SQVTM and CDR2 is ANQGSEA in the germline V gene. This CDR3 has 12 residues. The CDR3 DNA sequence: TGCAGCGTTGGGACCTCTGGAAACACCATATATTTT. The encoded protein is CSVGTSGNTIYF.

A single count supports this clonotype. A much more abundant neighbour one base away suggests this may be a read error. V and J are TRBV6-5 and TRBJ1-1, with a tentative D call TRBD1 (6 bases). CDR3 length: 16 amino acids. The germline V gene encodes CDR1 MNHEY and CDR2 SVGAGI. CDR3 in amino acids: CASSYSTGTKNTGAFF. The DNA of the CDR3 is TGTGCCAGCAGTTACTCCACGGGGACAAAGAACACTGGAGCTTTCTTT.

This clonotype has more than one count but fewer than ten. The chain couples TRBV2 to TRBJ2-5; D perhaps matches TRBD1 (6 bases). There are 16 residues in the CDR3. Trimming shortened V by 3 bases and J by 1 base, and 15 bases separated the two germline ends. Germline CDR1 is SNHLY and CDR2 is FYNNEI. Written as DNA, the CDR3 is TGTGCCAGCAGTGATCCGTCCGGGACACCCCAAGAGACCCAGTACTTC. Amino acids: CASSDPSGTPQETQYF.

There are many counts of this clonotype. V gene TRBV5-1 combines with J gene TRBJ2-4; perhaps TRBD2 as D (6 bases). Germline V gives CDR1 SGHRS, CDR2 YFSETQ. This CDR3 has 13 amino acids. V was trimmed by 5 bases and J by 2 bases, leaving 8 bases between them. The CDR3 nucleotides read TGCGCCAGCAGGGAGGGGACCAAAAACATTCAGTACTTC. This gives the protein CASREGTKNIQYF.

This clonotype was counted between two and nine times. The rearrangement joins TRBV5-1 to TRBJ1-1; tentatively, D is TRBD1 (6 bases). CDR3 length equals 14 residues. Trimming took off 5 bases at V and 0 bases at J, with 11 bases between the two ends. Germline V lookup: CDR1 SGHRS, CDR2 YFSETQ. This CDR3 reads CASRRGALNTEAFF. The CDR3 DNA sequence: TGCGCCAGCAGACGGGGGGCCCTGAACACTGAAGCTTTCTTT.

This clonotype was recorded at least ten times. V gene TRBV20-1 combines with J gene TRBJ1-5; D remains ambiguous. Per germline, CDR1 DFQATT and CDR2 SNEGSKA (reference sequence). The germline V and J ends were trimmed by 7 bases and 5 bases, with 15 bases remaining between them. The CDR3 totals 13 residues. CDR3 nucleotide sequence: TGCAGTGTTTTCTCCCCGAAATATCAGCCCCAGCATTTT. Translating gives CSVFSPKYQPQHF.

The chain is built from TRBV20-1 and TRBJ2-4, with 9 bases fitting TRBD1. The CDR3 is made up of 14 amino acids. Losses at the gene ends were 6 bases for V and 4 bases for J; bases not matched to a gene: 7. The V gene's germline CDR1 is DFQATT and CDR2 SNEGSKA (reference sequence). The CDR3 loop reads CSASFGTGKNIQYF. In DNA, the CDR3 is TGCAGTGCGAGTTTCGGGACAGGGAAAAACATTCAGTACTTC.

In this sample, this clonotype turned up many times. CDR3 sequence: CASSFAGELDEQYF. Here the CDR3 DNA reads TGTGCCAGCAGTTTTGCGGGAGAGTTGGACGAGCAGTACTTC. This chain uses TRBV12-3 or TRBV12-4 with TRBJ2-7, with 7 bases matching TRBD2. The V gene end was trimmed by 3 bases and the J gene end by 5 bases; junction bases not matched to a gene: 7. CDR3 length equals 14 residues.

In its sample, this clonotype was seen a few times. The rearrangement uses TRBV30 and TRBJ2-3; 7 bases fit TRBD1. V lost 0 bases to trimming and J lost 2 bases; unmatched junction nucleotides: 2. This CDR3 has 14 residues. The germline V gene has CDR1 GTSNPN and CDR2 SVGIG (reference sequence). DNA of the CDR3: TGTGCCTGGAGTGTAGGGACAGACACAGATACGCAGTATTTT. Residues: CAWSVGTDTDTQYF.

This clonotype was seen more than once but under ten times. The genes are TRBV5-1 and TRBJ2-2, with a possible D match to TRBD1 (5 bases). Germline V gives CDR1 SGHRS, CDR2 YFSETQ. This CDR3 has 16 amino acids. V was cut by 5 bases and J by 2 bases, with 16 bases left in between. CDR3 residues: CASSLLDRPNTGELFF. CDR3 sequence (DNA): TGCGCCAGCAGTTTACTCGACAGACCTAACACCGGGGAGCTGTTTTTT.

In its sample, this clonotype is medium-sized. This CDR3 reads CASSFDTQYF. The CDR3 nucleotides are TGTGCCAGCAGTTTTGATACGCAGTATTTT. J is TRBJ2-3 and V is TRBV12-3 or TRBV12-4; unclear D gene. This CDR3 is 10 amino acids long. Trimming removed 3 bases at V and 6 bases at J, with 1 base between.

This clonotype has ten or more counts. The chain links TRBV12-3 or TRBV12-4 to TRBJ2-4; 7 bases are a match to TRBD1. V shed 4 bases, J shed 7 bases, and the junction held 4 bases outside the gene matches. This CDR3 is built from 13 residues. CDR3 nucleotides: TGTGCCAGCAGTTCGGACAGGAAGAACATTCAGTACTTC. Protein: CASSSDRKNIQYF.

This clonotype has more than one count but fewer than ten. The chain uses TRBV11-2 and TRBJ1-2, with a weak D call TRBD1 (5 bases). Between the trimmed V and J ends, which lost 5 bases and 6 bases, there was a span of 13 bases. Germline lookup yields CDR1 SGHAT and CDR2 FQNNGV. The CDR3 runs 13 residues. The CDR3 sequence is CASSPDSLNGYTF. The CDR3 DNA sequence: TGTGCCAGCAGCCCAGACAGTCTTAATGGCTACACCTTC.

This clonotype appeared many times. The chain couples TRBV5-1 to TRBJ2-3, with 10 bases matching TRBD1. The J segment lost 4 bases and the V segment lost 5 bases, leaving 7 bases of the junction unmatched. Germline lookup yields CDR1 SGHRS and CDR2 YFSETQ. CDR3 length: 15 amino acids. As DNA, the CDR3 is TGCGCCAGCAGTGCCGGGACAGGGGCATCAGATACGCAGTATTTT. Translating it yields CASSAGTGASDTQYF.

This clonotype was seen a single time. A much larger clone is a single base away; this may be a read error. The chain uses TRBV7-2 and TRBJ1-3, with D unresolved. Trimming took 3 bases from V and 0 from J, leaving 9 bases between them. From germline, CDR1 is SGHTA and CDR2 FQGNSA. The CDR3 extends over 15 amino acids. For the CDR3, the DNA is TGTGCCAGCAGCTTCGGACCGGGCTCTGGAAACACCATATATTTT. It codes for CASSFGPGSGNTIYF.

This clonotype was counted many times. CDR3 coding DNA: TGTGCCAGCAGTCCAGCTCCCGGGGGCGGAGAAGCTTTCTTT. This gives the protein CASSPAPGGGEAFF. The chain couples TRBV28 to TRBJ1-1, with D perhaps TRBD1 (6 bases). Trimming removed 5 bases at V and 8 bases at J, with 18 bases between. The CDR3 covers 14 residues. Germline V gene data show CDR1 as MDHEN and CDR2 as SYDVKM. Full variable domain (rest looked up from reference TRBV28 and TRBJ1-1): DVKVTQSSRYLVKRTGEKVFLECVQDMDHENMFWYRQDPGLGLRLIYFSYDVKMKEKGDIPEGYSVSREKKERFSLILESASTNQTSMYLCASSPAPGGGEAFFGQGTRLTVV.

This clonotype has ten or more counts. The CDR3 DNA is TGTGCCAGCAGCCGTGGAGGGACCGGGGAGCTGTTTTTT. Protein product: CASSRGGTGELFF. J is TRBJ2-2 and V is TRBV3-1; the D gene is possibly TRBD2 (6 bases). The CDR3 runs 13 residues. The V gene's germline CDR1 is LGHDT and CDR2 YNNKEL (reference sequence). Trimming took off 4 bases at V and 5 bases at J, with 8 bases between the two ends. Based on the CDR3 plus reference TRBV3-1 and TRBJ2-2, the full variable domain is DTAVSQTPKYLVTQMGNDKSIKCEQNLGHDTMYWYKQDSKKFLKIMFSYNNKELIINETVPNRFSPKSPDKAHLNLHINSLELGDSAVYFCASSRGGTGELFFGEGSRLTVL.

This clonotype was observed many times. The chain recombines TRBV5-1 with TRBJ1-1; D gene ambiguous. From germline, CDR1 is SGHRS and CDR2 YFSETQ. Trimming removed 2 bases from V and 1 base from J, with 9 bases in between. This CDR3 contains 14 residues. This chain's CDR3 is CASSFATGNTEAFF. As DNA, the CDR3 is TGCGCCAGCAGCTTCGCGACGGGGAACACTGAAGCTTTCTTT.

This clonotype has a count of ten or more. The chain couples TRBV11-2 to TRBJ1-1; D is unresolved. There are 15 residues in the CDR3. Germline V gene lookup returns CDR1 SGHAT and CDR2 FQNNGV. V was clipped by 5 bases and J by 4 bases, with 17 bases between them. CDR3 loop: CASSPGRTWGTEAFF. The CDR3 DNA is TGTGCCAGCAGCCCTGGACGGACCTGGGGCACTGAAGCTTTCTTT.

This clonotype was recorded at least ten times. The chain employs TRBV5-1 and TRBJ1-6, with D perhaps TRBD1 (5 bases). The CDR3 has 15 residues. Trimming pared 0 bases from V and 11 bases from J, leaving 15 bases between. Germline CDR1 is SGHRS and CDR2 is YFSETQ. CDR3 loop: CASSLAFGGLAPLHF. CDR3 nucleotides: TGCGCCAGCAGCTTGGCCTTCGGGGGATTGGCACCCCTCCACTTT.

By sample share, this clonotype is medium-sized. The J gene is TRBJ1-5, the V gene TRBV12-3 or TRBV12-4, with D perhaps TRBD1 (5 bases). Between the trimmed V and J ends, which lost 6 bases and 2 bases, there was a span of 11 bases. The CDR3 contains 14 residues. CDR3 region: CASRPGGGNQPQHF. DNA of the CDR3: TGTGCCAGCAGACCCGGGGGGGGCAATCAGCCCCAGCATTTT.

This clonotype was observed at least ten times. The J gene is TRBJ2-3, the V gene TRBV20-1, with no clear D. Deletions cut 0 bases from V and 2 bases from J, with 9 bases between. Germline V gene lookup returns CDR1 DFQATT and CDR2 SNEGSKA (reference sequence). The CDR3 covers 14 residues. The CDR3 loop reads CSARDTIPTDTQYF. CDR3 DNA sequence: TGCAGTGCTAGAGATACGATCCCCACAGATACGCAGTATTTT.

J is TRBJ2-5 and V is TRBV11-1; D gene uncertain. Trimming took 5 bases from V and 9 from J, leaving 13 bases between them. Germline V CDR1 and CDR2: SGHAT, FQDESV (reference sequence). The CDR3 has 12 amino acids. The CDR3 region is CASSTRLQSQYF. Written as DNA, the CDR3 is TGTGCCAGCAGCACCCGACTTCAATCCCAGTACTTC.

Many counts were recorded for this clonotype. The chain is built from TRBV20-1 and TRBJ1-1, with D possibly TRBD1 on 5 matching bases. V was cut by 0 bases and J by 7 bases, with 15 bases left in between. There are 14 residues in the CDR3. The germline CDR1 and CDR2 sequences are DFQATT and SNEGSKA (reference sequence). The CDR3 DNA is TGCAGTGCTAGAGAATCCGGGACGGGGGGTGAAGCTTTCTTT. Protein: CSARESGTGGEAFF.